The T cell receptor (beta chain) under discussion was sequenced for a study of response to subunit inactivated influenza vaccine. TCRdb re-analysed the RT-PCR reads in MiXCR, keeping a single row per CDR3 protein. The data hold around 480,000 distinct CDR3 sequences, with 16% observed a single time. This receptor was obtained from a man between 50 and 69 years old who received an inactivated influenza vaccine. The specimen was CD4+ T cells sorted from PBMCs, collected less than 25 months after vaccination.

The CDR3 DNA reads TGCGCCAGCAGCACCCGGACAGGGGGCACCGGGGAGCTGTTTTTT. It encodes CASSTRTGGTGELFF. The V and J genes are TRBV5-1 and TRBJ2-2; 10 nucleotides agree with TRBD1. CDR3 size: 15 residues. V was pared by 4 bases and J by 4 bases, with 4 bases of the junction left unmatched. The germline CDR1 and CDR2 sequences are SGHRS and YFSETQ.